The table lists the clone carrying this T cell receptor beta chain with a few counts. Its antigen is currently unknown. In germline, CDR1 is DFQATT, CDR2 SNEGSKA (reference sequence). CDR3 length: 11 residues. Trimming shortened V by 5 bases and J by 7 bases, and 11 bases separated the two germline ends. Both 60 Vbeta primers and 13 Jbeta primers went into the PCR. The protocol was immunoSEQ multiplex PCR, while the TCRdb copy is restricted to in-frame clones and leaves out a portion. The sample includes about 170,000 clones, over 75% seen only once; the top ten take roughly 3%. The data are from a study of cytomegalovirus exposure and HLA in healthy donors. Study summary: From donors who were HLA-typed, an early data release held 75 million to 85 million unique TCRs. Findings and caveats of the study: A later analysis reportedly found fewer N-insertions in an Asian-associated ancestry cluster than the roughly 680-donor mean. According to the study, roughly 160 TCR beta chains were cytomegalovirus-associated. Usually a TCR sequence was rare, but some public TCRs were found in many donors.

Sequencing was done on a sample of PBMCs. The receptor's source is a female donor in good health and CMV-seronegative. V gene TRBV20-1 combines with J gene TRBJ1-2, with D uncertain. CDR3: CSAASGLGYTF. CDR3 coding DNA: TGCAGTGCTGCCTCAGGACTTGGCTACACCTTC.